The sequence of this T cell receptor beta chain was determined in a study of blood T cell repertoires in COVID-19. TCRdb keeps only in-frame clones here, not all; method: immunoSEQ multiplex PCR. Of approximately 250,000 clones listed, approximately 90% were seen once; the top ten hold roughly 2.8%. CDR3 length: 15 amino acids. The trim removed 2 bases at V and 5 bases at J, leaving 9 bases unmatched. The V and J genes are TRBV5-3 and TRBJ2-5; 7 nucleotides line up with TRBD2. TRBV5-3 is an ORF, and what it does is uncertain. The receptor comes from a man aged 40-49 years who had been exposed to COVID-19. The source material was PBMCs or T cells enriched from blood (not recorded which). The CDR3 protein is CARSFRSGVRETQYF. The DNA for the CDR3 is TGTGCCAGAAGCTTTAGAAGCGGGGTCCGGGAGACCCAGTACTTC.